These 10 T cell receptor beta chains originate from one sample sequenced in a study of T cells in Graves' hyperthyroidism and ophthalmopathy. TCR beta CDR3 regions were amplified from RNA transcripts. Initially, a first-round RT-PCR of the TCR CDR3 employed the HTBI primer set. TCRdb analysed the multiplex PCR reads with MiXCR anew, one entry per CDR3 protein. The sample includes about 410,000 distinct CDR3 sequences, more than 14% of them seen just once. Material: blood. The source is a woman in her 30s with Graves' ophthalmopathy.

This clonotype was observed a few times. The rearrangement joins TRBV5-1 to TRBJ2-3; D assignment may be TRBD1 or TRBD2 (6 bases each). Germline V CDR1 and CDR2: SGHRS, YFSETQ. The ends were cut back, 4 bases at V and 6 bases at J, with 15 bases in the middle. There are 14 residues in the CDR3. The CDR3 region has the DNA TGCGCCAGCAGCCCGGGGGCCCCTTTGGATACGCAGTATTTT. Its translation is CASSPGAPLDTQYF. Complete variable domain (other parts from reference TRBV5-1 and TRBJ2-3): KAGVTQTPRYLIKTRGQQVTLSCSPISGHRSVSWYQQTPGQGLQFLFEYFSETQRNKGNFPGRFSGRQFSNSRSEMNVSTLELGDSALYLCASSPGAPLDTQYFGPGTRLTVL.

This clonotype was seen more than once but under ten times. CDR3 in amino acids: CASSYPNEAFF. The CDR3 DNA sequence: TGTGCCAGCAGTTACCCCAATGAAGCTTTCTTT. The V and J genes are TRBV6-6 and TRBJ1-1; D is uncertain. CDR1 is MNHNY and CDR2 is SVGAGI in the germline V gene (reference sequence). The CDR3 extends over 11 amino acids. V shed 2 bases and J shed 7 bases, with 5 bases lying between them.

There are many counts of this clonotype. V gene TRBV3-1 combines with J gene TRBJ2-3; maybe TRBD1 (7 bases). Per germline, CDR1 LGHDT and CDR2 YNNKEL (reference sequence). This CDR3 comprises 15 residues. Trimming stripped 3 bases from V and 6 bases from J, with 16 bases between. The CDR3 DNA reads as TGTGCCAGCAGCCACGGCGGAGGGGGCGCCGATACGCAGTATTTT. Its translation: CASSHGGGGADTQYF.

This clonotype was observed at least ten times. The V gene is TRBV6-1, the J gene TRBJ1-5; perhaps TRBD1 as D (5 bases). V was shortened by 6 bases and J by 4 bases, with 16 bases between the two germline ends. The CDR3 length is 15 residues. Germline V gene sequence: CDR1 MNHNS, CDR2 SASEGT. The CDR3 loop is CASSFRDGVNQPQHF. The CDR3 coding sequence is TGTGCCAGCAGCTTCCGGGACGGGGTAAATCAGCCCCAGCATTTT.

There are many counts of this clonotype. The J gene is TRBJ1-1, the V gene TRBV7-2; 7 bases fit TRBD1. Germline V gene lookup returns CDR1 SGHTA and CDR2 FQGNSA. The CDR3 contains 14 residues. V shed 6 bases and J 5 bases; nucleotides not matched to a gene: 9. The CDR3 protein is CASRTRTGGTEAFF. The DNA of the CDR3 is TGTGCCAGCAGAACTAGGACAGGAGGGACTGAAGCTTTCTTT. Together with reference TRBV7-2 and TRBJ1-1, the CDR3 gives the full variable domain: GAGVSQSPSNKVTEKGKDVELRCDPISGHTALYWYRQSLGQGLEFLIYFQGNSAPDKSGLPSDRFSAERTGGSVSTLTIQRTQQEDSAVYLCASRTRTGGTEAFFGQGTRLTVV.

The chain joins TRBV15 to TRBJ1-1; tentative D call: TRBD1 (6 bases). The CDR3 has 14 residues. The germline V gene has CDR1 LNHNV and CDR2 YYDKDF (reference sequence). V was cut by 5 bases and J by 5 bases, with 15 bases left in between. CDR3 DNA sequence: TGTGCCACCAGCGAAAAACAGGGACGGACTGAAGCTTTCTTT. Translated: CATSEKQGRTEAFF.

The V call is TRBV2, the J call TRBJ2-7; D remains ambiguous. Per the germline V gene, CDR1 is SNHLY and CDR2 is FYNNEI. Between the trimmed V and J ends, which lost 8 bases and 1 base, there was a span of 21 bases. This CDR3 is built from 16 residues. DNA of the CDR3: TGTGCCAGCGCGAGGACGATGGCGCCACATTCCTACGAGCAGTACTTC. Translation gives CASARTMAPHSYEQYF.

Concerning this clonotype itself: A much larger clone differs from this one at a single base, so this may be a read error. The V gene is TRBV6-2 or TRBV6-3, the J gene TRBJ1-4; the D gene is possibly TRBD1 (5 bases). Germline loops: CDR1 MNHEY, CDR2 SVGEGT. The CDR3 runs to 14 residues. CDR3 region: CVSSSAPGNEKLFF. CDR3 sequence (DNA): TGTGTCAGCAGCTCCGCTCCAGGGAATGAAAAACTGTTTTTT.

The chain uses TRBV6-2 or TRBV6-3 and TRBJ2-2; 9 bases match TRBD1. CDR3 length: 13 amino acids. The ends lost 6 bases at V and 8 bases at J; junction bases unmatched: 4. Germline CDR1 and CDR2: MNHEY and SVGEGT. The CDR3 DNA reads TGTGCCAGCAGGAACAGGGGGCGGGGGGAGCTGTTTTTT. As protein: CASRNRGRGELFF.

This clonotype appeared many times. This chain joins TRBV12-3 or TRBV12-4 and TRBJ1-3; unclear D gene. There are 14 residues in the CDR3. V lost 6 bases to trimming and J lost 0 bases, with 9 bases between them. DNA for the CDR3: TGTGCCAGCAGGGCCGGGAGCTCTGGAAACACCATATATTTT. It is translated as CASRAGSSGNTIYF.